This record covers a single TCR beta chain. TCRdb re-called the 5' RACE reads and gives one entry per CDR3 protein, without DNA. Its table records about half a million distinct CDR3 sequences. The V gene's germline CDR1 is MNHNY and CDR2 SVGAGI (reference sequence). The CDR3 is 18 residues long. This sample is drawn from a study of T cells expressing NK-cell markers. Sequencing was done on a sample of blood T cells: a sorted CD56 or NKG2C T cell subset, CD4+ or CD8+ T cells, or bulk PBMC T cells (not recorded which). The chain is built from TRBV6-6 and TRBJ2-1; TCRdb picks TRBD1, but there is no DNA to check that call. This receptor was obtained from a woman between 50 and 59 years old in good health. The CDR3 sequence: CASSYRGQTSSSYNEQFF.